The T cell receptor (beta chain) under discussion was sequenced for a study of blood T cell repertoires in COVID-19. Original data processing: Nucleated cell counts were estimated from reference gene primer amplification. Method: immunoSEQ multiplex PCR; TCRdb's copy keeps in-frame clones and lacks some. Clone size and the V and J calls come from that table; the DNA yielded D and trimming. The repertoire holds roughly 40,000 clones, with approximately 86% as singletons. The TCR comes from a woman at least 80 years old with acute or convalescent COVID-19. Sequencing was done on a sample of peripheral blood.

CDR3 nucleotides: TGTGCCAGTACCACCCGGAAGACAATTTCTAGCAATCAGCCCCAGCATTTT. Its protein is CASTTRKTISSNQPQHF. The J gene is TRBJ1-5, the V gene TRBV19; D not certain. Trimming shortened V by 7 bases and J by 0 bases, and 19 bases separated the two germline ends. Germline CDR1 reads LNHDA; CDR2 reads SQIVND (reference sequence). The CDR3 consists of 17 residues.